The clone carrying this T cell receptor (beta chain) has more than one count but fewer than ten. What it binds is unknown. These data are taken from a study of T cells after yellow fever vaccination. Whole-study results and caveats: Of the clonotypes, a small share occurred in both CD4 and CD8 compartments.

TCR cDNA, made by 5'RACE template switching, carried an added universal primer site and UMIs. TCRdb analysed the 5' RACE reads with MiXCR anew, one entry per CDR3 protein. The sample has some 350,000 distinct CDR3 sequences, roughly 9.4% seen once. The CDR3 totals 12 residues. The germline V and J ends were trimmed by 7 bases and 11 bases, with 12 bases remaining between them. This TCR came from a man aged 18-30 years who received the YFV17D yellow fever vaccine. The sequencing used PBMCs, collected on the day of the first yellow fever vaccination. This chain joins TRBV12-3 or TRBV12-4 and TRBJ1-6; unclear D gene. CDR3 sequence reads: CASNISPAPLHF. The CDR3 bases are TGTGCCAGCAATATCTCCCCAGCACCCCTCCACTTT.